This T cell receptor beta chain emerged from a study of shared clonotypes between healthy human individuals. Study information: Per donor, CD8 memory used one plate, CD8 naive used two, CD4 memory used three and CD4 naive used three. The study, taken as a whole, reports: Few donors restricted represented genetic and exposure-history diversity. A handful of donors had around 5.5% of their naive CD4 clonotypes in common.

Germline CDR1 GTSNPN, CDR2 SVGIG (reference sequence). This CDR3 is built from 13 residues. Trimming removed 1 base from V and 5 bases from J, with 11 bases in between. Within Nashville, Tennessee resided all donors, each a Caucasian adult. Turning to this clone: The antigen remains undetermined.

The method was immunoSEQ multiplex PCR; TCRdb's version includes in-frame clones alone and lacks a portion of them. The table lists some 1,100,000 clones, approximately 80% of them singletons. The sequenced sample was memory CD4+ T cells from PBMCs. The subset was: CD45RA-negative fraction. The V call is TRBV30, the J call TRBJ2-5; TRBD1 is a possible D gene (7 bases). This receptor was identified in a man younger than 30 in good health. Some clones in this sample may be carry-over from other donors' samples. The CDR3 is CAWSGAGGETQYF. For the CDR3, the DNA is TGTGCCTGGAGTGGGGCAGGGGGGGAGACCCAGTACTTC.